This TCR beta chain was profiled in a study of metastatic and nonmetastatic thyroid tumors. This clone was detected many times. The same CDR3 is also encoded by other DNA sequences in this sample. TCRdb re-analyzed the PCR reads through MiXCR. The sample has under 35,000 clones; around 25% are singletons. Nobody among the patients had been given any treatment before thyroid surgery. This CDR3 contains 14 residues. Trimming stripped 0 bases from V and 8 bases from J, with 13 bases between. Germline loops: CDR1 MNHNS, CDR2 SASEGT. The V and J genes are TRBV6-1 and TRBJ1-2; D is ambiguous. This clonotype was sampled from a female donor with papillary thyroid cancer or a benign thyroid nodule (not recorded which). Some clones in this sample may be carry-over from other donors' samples. The sequencing input was blood. This CDR3 reads CASSEAVSLGGYTF. CDR3 DNA sequence: TGTGCCAGCAGTGAAGCAGTGAGCCTGGGGGGCTACACCTTC.